The TCR beta chain under discussion was sequenced for a study of PD-L1 blockade in urothelial cancer. In the study overall: T cell content in blood samples showed a median of 141,255.

Synthetic TCR analog templates were spiked into each PCR. TCRdb's copy holds only in-frame clones and misses some; the assay was immunoSEQ multiplex PCR. Of 85,000 to 90,000 clones in the sample, more than 75% were seen once. Turning to this clone: Its antigen remains unknown.

Findings of the study overall: Better progression-free and overall survival followed lower pretreatment blood clonality.

The time point was: pretreatment peripheral blood. Each individual provided 1 to 8 samples (taken pretreatment and on-treatment). Trimming took 4 bases from V and 5 from J, leaving 17 bases between them. The CDR3 contains 16 residues. CDR1 and CDR2 from the germline V gene are MNHEY and SVGAGI. This chain connects TRBV6-5 to TRBJ2-2; D is ambiguous. This clonotype was sampled from a man in his sixties with urothelial cancer. Specimen: PBMCs, collected around atezolizumab (anti-PD-L1) treatment. In nucleotides, the CDR3 is TGTGCCAGCAGTTGGAACGATCGGGTAGAGACCGGGGAGCTGTTTTTT. Amino acids: CASSWNDRVETGELFF.